Below, 9 T cell receptor beta chains from the same sample are listed, as sequenced in a study of T cell responses to AZD1222 COVID-19 vaccine. Data came from immunoSEQ multiplex PCR; TCRdb stores just in-frame clones and leaves some out. Found here are about 160,000 clones, 80% to 95% of them singletons; the top ten hold less than 5.5%. This material consisted of peripheral blood, taken on day 0 of AZD1222 vaccination. These receptors originate from an adult in good health.

The chain joins TRBV7-3 to TRBJ2-7; 7 bases are shared with TRBD1. The CDR3 spans 13 residues. From germline, CDR1 is SGHTA and CDR2 FQGTGA. Trimming at V came to 3 bases and at J to 3 bases, leaving 2 bases not matched to a gene. The CDR3 sequence: CASSFAGGYEQYF. DNA of the CDR3: TGTGCCAGCAGCTTTGCAGGGGGCTACGAGCAGTACTTC.

This clone was seen only once. The CDR3 DNA follows: TGTGCCAGCTCATTTCAGGGGACTGAAGCTTTCTTT. It is translated as CASSFQGTEAFF. This chain links TRBV18 with TRBJ1-1; D is perhaps TRBD1 (6 bases). V was clipped by 5 bases and J by 5 bases, with 9 bases between them. Germline lookup yields CDR1 KGHSH and CDR2 LQKENI. The CDR3 is 12 residues long.

The rearrangement uses TRBV2 and TRBJ2-7; D unresolved. Germline values: CDR1 SNHLY, CDR2 FYNNEI. CDR3 length: 12 amino acids. Between the trimmed V and J ends, which lost 5 bases and 5 bases, there was a span of 10 bases. The DNA for the CDR3 is TGTGCCAGCAGTTTCGTCCGTAACGAGCAGTACTTC. This codes for CASSFVRNEQYF.

The J gene is TRBJ1-1, the V gene TRBV5-5, with 10 bases identical to TRBD1. Germline lookup yields CDR1 SGHKS and CDR2 YYEKEE (reference sequence). With 3 bases clipped from V and 4 bases from J, the junction kept 9 bases outside the gene matches. The CDR3 contains 16 residues. This CDR3 reads CASSSGDRGFITEAFF. The CDR3 nucleotides are TGTGCCAGCAGCTCGGGGGACAGGGGATTTATCACTGAAGCTTTCTTT.

The chain is built from TRBV11-3 and TRBJ2-1; D may be TRBD2 (6 bases). Germline-derived CDR1 and CDR2 are SGHNT and YENEEA. The CDR3 contains 16 residues. Trimming took 4 bases from V and 4 from J, leaving 17 bases between them. CDR3 coding DNA: TGTGCCAGCAGCTCCACCCCCGCTAGCGATTACAATGAGCAGTTCTTC. Its protein is CASSSTPASDYNEQFF.

The chain employs TRBV9 and TRBJ1-3; 7 positions match TRBD1. J was trimmed by 16 bases and V by 7 bases; bases with no gene match: 5. This CDR3 region has 9 residues. Germline V lookup: CDR1 SGDLS, CDR2 YYNGEE. The CDR3 sequence is CASGGDSYF. The CDR3 region has the DNA TGTGCCAGCGGGGGGGACAGTTATTTT.

This chain connects TRBV30 to TRBJ1-5; D remains ambiguous. Deletions cut 3 bases from V and 0 bases from J, with 12 bases between. The germline V gene has CDR1 GTSNPN and CDR2 SVGIG (reference sequence). The CDR3 is made up of 15 amino acids. For the CDR3, the DNA is TGTGCCTGGAGCCTTGGCGTCTATAGCAATCAGCCCCAGCATTTT. Its protein is CAWSLGVYSNQPQHF.

The chain carries TRBV5-1 and TRBJ1-1; D is possibly TRBD1 (6 bases). The CDR3 totals 17 residues. The germline CDR1 and CDR2 sequences are SGHRS and YFSETQ. V was clipped by 0 bases and J by 6 bases, with 21 bases between them. CDR3 nucleotide sequence: TGCGCCAGCAGCTTGGAACAGGGAGAAGGTAGCAGGGCTGAAGCTTTCTTT. Protein product: CASSLEQGEGSRAEAFF.

The J gene is TRBJ2-5, the V gene TRBV5-8; 7 nucleotides match TRBD2. V gave up 4 bases and J gave up 2 bases; unmatched junction bases: 8. Germline CDR1 reads SGHTS; CDR2 reads YDEGEE. The CDR3 is 15 residues long. CDR3: CASSLTAGEQETQYF. The CDR3, as DNA: TGTGCCAGCAGCCTTACGGCGGGAGAACAAGAGACCCAGTACTTC.